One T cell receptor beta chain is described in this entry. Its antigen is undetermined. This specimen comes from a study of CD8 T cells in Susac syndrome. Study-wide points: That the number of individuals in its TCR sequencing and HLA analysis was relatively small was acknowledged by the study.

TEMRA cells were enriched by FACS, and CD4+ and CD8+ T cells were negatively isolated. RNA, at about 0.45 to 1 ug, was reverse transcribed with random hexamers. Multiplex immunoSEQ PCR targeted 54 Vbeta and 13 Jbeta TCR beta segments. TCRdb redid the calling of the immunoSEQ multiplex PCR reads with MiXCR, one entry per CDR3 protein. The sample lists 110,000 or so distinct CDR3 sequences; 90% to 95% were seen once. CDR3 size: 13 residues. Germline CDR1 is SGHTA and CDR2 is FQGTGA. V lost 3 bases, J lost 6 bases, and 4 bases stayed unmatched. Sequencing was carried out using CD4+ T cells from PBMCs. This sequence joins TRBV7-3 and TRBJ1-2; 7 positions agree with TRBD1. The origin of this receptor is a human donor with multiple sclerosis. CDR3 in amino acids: CASSFGQDHGYTF. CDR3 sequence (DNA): TGTGCCAGCAGCTTTGGACAGGATCATGGCTACACCTTC.